This is a list of T cell receptor beta chains from one sample in a study of cytomegalovirus exposure and HLA in healthy donors. Sequenced by immunoSEQ multiplex PCR; TCRdb stores in-frame clones only, minus some. The sample carries under 100,000 clones, about three quarters recorded once. The sample consisted of PBMCs. The receptors shown here come from a woman aged 45-65 years in good health and CMV-seropositive. CDR3s include the opening cysteine and the closing phenylalanine or tryptophan. A D gene is named only where the DNA matches it firmly. Size is omitted from some rows. Given values are once, few, many or a class for expanded clones.

CDR3 protein | CDR3 DNA | J gene | D gene | clone size | V gene
CASHRIGLAGPNEQFF | TGCGCCAGCCACAGAATAGGACTAGCGGGGCCCAATGAGCAGTTCTTC | TRBJ2-1 | TRBD2 | . | TRBV5-1
CSVPRVAGGTEAFF | TGCAGCGTCCCACGAGTGGCAGGGGGCACTGAAGCTTTCTTT | TRBJ1-1 | TRBD1 | . | TRBV29-1
CASSFSLNTEAFF | TGTGCCAGCAGCTTTAGCTTGAACACTGAAGCTTTCTTT | TRBJ1-1 | . | . | TRBV7-9
CASSDAVIGTDTQYF | TGTGCCAGCAGCGACGCGGTCATCGGCACAGATACGCAGTATTTT | TRBJ2-3 | . | few | TRBV6-1
CASSTLAGANTGELFF | TGTGCCAGCAGCACATTAGCGGGAGCGAACACCGGGGAGCTGTTTTTT | TRBJ2-2 | TRBD2 | . | TRBV5-5
CASSQALYSNQPQHF | TGTGCCAGCAGCCAAGCCCTCTATAGCAATCAGCCCCAGCATTTT | TRBJ1-5 | . | . | TRBV4-2
CASKGRINSPLHF | TGTGCCAGCAAAGGCAGGATTAATTCACCCCTCCACTTT | TRBJ1-6 | . | . | TRBV2
CASSPATLSYEQYF | TGTGCCAGCTCACCAGCGACACTGAGCTACGAGCAGTACTTC | TRBJ2-7 | . | few | TRBV18
CASSRGTGAYEQYF | TGTGCCAGCAGCCGAGGGACAGGAGCCTACGAGCAGTACTTC | TRBJ2-7 | TRBD1 | few | TRBV7-2
CASSLAQSQAFF | TGTGCCAGCAGCCTAGCACAGTCCCAAGCTTTCTTT | TRBJ1-1 | . | . | TRBV7-2
CASSTLAGAETQYF | TGCGCCAGCAGCACCCTAGCAGGGGCGGAGACCCAGTACTTC | TRBJ2-5 | . | . | TRBV5-1
CASSLQGNTEAFF | TGTGCCAGCAGTTTACAGGGGAACACTGAAGCTTTCTTT | TRBJ1-1 | . | . | TRBV28
CASSFQLSYEQYF | TGTGCCAGCAGCTTCCAACTGTCCTACGAGCAGTACTTC | TRBJ2-7 | . | . | TRBV11-2
CASSSPGQKNTGELFF | TGTGCCAGCAGCTCCCCGGGACAGAAAAACACCGGGGAGCTGTTTTTT | TRBJ2-2 | TRBD1 | few | TRBV5-4
CASSPVNRGAVYEQYF | TGCGCCAGCAGCCCAGTGAACAGGGGGGCGGTTTACGAGCAGTACTTC | TRBJ2-7 | TRBD1 | . | TRBV5-1
CASSISQNTGELFF | TGTGCCAGCAGCATTTCCCAGAACACCGGGGAGCTGTTTTTT | TRBJ2-2 | . | . | TRBV2
CAISSDRANTEAFF | TGTGCCATCAGTTCAGACAGGGCGAACACTGAAGCTTTCTTT | TRBJ1-1 | TRBD1 | . | TRBV10-3
CASSLPVGLQPQHF | TGTGCCAGCAGCTTACCAGTAGGACTACAGCCCCAGCATTTT | TRBJ1-5 | . | . | TRBV5-8
CASRSSAVNEQFF | TGTGCCAGCAGGAGTAGCGCTGTCAATGAGCAGTTCTTC | TRBJ2-1 | . | . | TRBV2
CAISRQELNYGYTF | TGTGCCATCAGCCGACAGGAATTAAACTATGGCTACACCTTC | TRBJ1-2 | . | once | TRBV10-3
CATNRDPTYEQYF | TGTGCCACAAACAGGGATCCCACCTACGAGCAGTACTTC | TRBJ2-7 | . | . | TRBV10-3
CASSSPGFGPTSSYEQYF | TGTGCCAGCAGCTCCCCGGGGTTTGGACCGACTTCCTCCTACGAGCAGTACTTC | TRBJ2-7 | . | . | TRBV5-6
CASSQRGLAGYEQFF | TGTGCCAGCAGTCAGCGGGGACTAGCGGGATATGAGCAGTTCTTC | TRBJ2-1 | TRBD2 | few | TRBV28
CASSLIGREPQHF | TGTGCCAGCAGCTTAATCGGTAGAGAACCCCAGCATTTT | TRBJ1-5 | . | . | TRBV11-2
CASSIRGGDGETQYF | TGTGCCAGTAGTATAAGAGGGGGCGACGGTGAGACCCAGTACTTC | TRBJ2-5 | TRBD1 | . | TRBV19
CASSLHYSNQPQHF | TGTGCCAGCAGCTTACATTATAGCAATCAGCCCCAGCATTTT | TRBJ1-5 | . | . | TRBV5-5
CASSLGGGRADTQYF | TGTGCCAGCAGCTTGGGGGGCGGGAGGGCAGATACGCAGTATTTT | TRBJ2-3 | TRBD2 | once | TRBV5-4
CASSETGWSTEAFF | TGTGCCAGCAGTGAAACAGGGTGGAGCACTGAAGCTTTCTTT | TRBJ1-1 | . | . | TRBV2
CASSYYRDRGLYEQYF | TGCGCCAGCAGTTATTACCGGGACAGGGGGCTCTACGAGCAGTACTTC | TRBJ2-7 | TRBD1 | few | TRBV10-1
CASTRTGDTEAFF | TGCGCCAGCACCCGGACAGGGGACACTGAAGCTTTCTTT | TRBJ1-1 | TRBD1 | . | TRBV10-2
CSAMPGTQNTEAFF | TGCAGCGCCATGCCCGGGACACAGAACACTGAAGCTTTCTTT | TRBJ1-1 | . | . | TRBV29-1
CASSWNRARSGNTIYF | TGTGCCAGCAGCTGGAACAGGGCGCGCTCTGGAAACACCATATATTTT | TRBJ1-3 | . | . | TRBV5-5
CASSSPLFGGEQFF | TGTGCCAGCAGCTCCCCCCTTTTTGGCGGTGAGCAGTTCTTC | TRBJ2-1 | . | . | TRBV7-9
CTSYMNTEAFF | TGCACCAGCTACATGAACACTGAAGCTTTCTTT | TRBJ1-1 | . | . | TRBV1
CASSEANTLAGAGEQYF | TGTGCCAGCAGTGAAGCCAACACCCTAGCGGGAGCTGGGGAGCAGTACTTC | TRBJ2-7 | TRBD2 | . | TRBV6-1
CASSVGSPDRAFGYTF | TGTGCCAGCAGCGTAGGTTCCCCCGACAGGGCTTTTGGCTACACCTTC | TRBJ1-2 | TRBD1 | . | TRBV9